The T cell receptor (beta chain) under discussion was sequenced for a study of cytomegalovirus exposure and HLA in healthy donors. Points from the study as a whole: A link between a missense DCLRE1C variant and TCR beta V- and J-gene trimming emerged from a later analysis.

Only a few counts were recorded for this clone. Its antigen is not identified. The CDR3 has 16 amino acids. Germline values: CDR1 ENHRY, CDR2 SYGVKD. Germline trimming cut 0 bases from V and 6 bases from J; bases unmatched to any gene: 7. Use of 60 Vbeta and 13 Jbeta primers characterized the PCR. Method: immunoSEQ multiplex PCR; TCRdb's copy keeps in-frame clones and lacks some. The sample carries about 130,000 clones, roughly 9.8% recorded once. The chain employs TRBV10-3 and TRBJ2-3; 9 nucleotides line up with TRBD2. The sequence was obtained from a man aged 50-59 years in good health and CMV-seronegative. The sequenced sample was PBMCs. The CDR3 DNA reads as TGTGCCATCAGTGAGTCTGGCGGGGGGGCAGTGGATACGCAGTATTTT. It specifies CAISESGGGAVDTQYF.